The present entry profiles one T cell receptor beta chain with its context. Its specificity is not known. Specified time point: baseline pretreatment blood. Indicated treatment: 15 Gy SBRT to primary tumor, nephrectomy 4 weeks later. This entry belongs to a study of radiation and T cells in renal cell carcinoma. General study points: In blood, top tumor clones expanded by 2 weeks, shrinking by 4.

TCRdb keeps only in-frame clones here, not all; method: immunoSEQ multiplex PCR. The sample has some 150,000 clones, 83% seen once; the top ten hold around a quarter. The receptor was derived from a woman aged 45-65 years with renal cell carcinoma. Sequenced here: blood, sampled from a patient whose treatment included radiotherapy and nephrectomy.

This CDR3 is CASSNQGQGDYEQYF. The CDR3 DNA reads TGTGCCAGCAGTAATCAAGGCCAGGGGGACTACGAGCAGTACTTC. The chain couples TRBV6-6 to TRBJ2-7; 7 bases are a match to TRBD1. Germline V gene sequence: CDR1 MNHNY, CDR2 SVGAGI (reference sequence). This CDR3 has 15 amino acids. The junction had 10 bases not matched to a gene; V was cut back by 5 bases and J by 3 bases.